This T cell receptor (beta chain) was identified in a study of long-term antiretroviral therapy in people with HIV. One or more pre-ART and two or more post-ART PBMC samples were available from each donor. Whole-study findings and limits: The data indicate that diversity increased after ART but remained below transplant donor controls.

Regarding this clone: The antigen is undetermined.

Assay version v3.0 of immunoSEQ was used, and it was run at survey level. Profiling relied on immunoSEQ multiplex PCR, and the TCRdb table lists in-frame clones only, not all of them. Among some 27,000 clones listed, about 84% were seen once. CDR1 and CDR2 (germline): GTSNPN, SVGIG (reference sequence). The CDR3 has 15 amino acids. Trimming pared 0 bases from V and 2 bases from J, leaving 14 bases between. The sequence was obtained from a middle-aged man with HIV. The material was unsorted PBMCs, obtained about 5 years after starting antiretroviral therapy. The chain uses TRBV30 and TRBJ2-7; D remains unclear. CDR3 residues: CAWSVDYGLTYEQYF. In DNA, the CDR3 is TGTGCCTGGAGTGTGGATTACGGGCTCACCTACGAGCAGTACTTC.